The 4 T cell receptor beta chains below come from one sample, sequenced in a study of T cells in localized non-small cell lung cancer. TCRdb keeps only in-frame clones here, not all; method: immunoSEQ multiplex PCR. Altogether around 24,000 clones are present, roughly 84% being singletons, with the ten largest covering roughly 4.8%. The sample in question was PBMCs, obtained before any cancer treatment. These receptors were collected from a man aged 35 to 69 with stage II lung adenocarcinoma.

This clone was detected only once. V gene TRBV29-1 combines with J gene TRBJ2-6, with D possibly TRBD2 on 5 matching bases. The CDR3 runs 14 residues. V shed 6 bases and J shed 1 base, with 10 bases lying between them. CDR1 and CDR2 from the germline V gene are SQVTM and ANQGSEA. Here the CDR3 DNA reads TGCAGCGTAGCGGACGGATCTGGGGCCAACGTCCTGACTTTC. It is translated as CSVADGSGANVLTF. Together with reference TRBV29-1 and TRBJ2-6, the CDR3 gives the full variable domain: SAVISQKPSRDICQRGTSLTIQCQVDSQVTMMFWYRQQPGQSLTLIATANQGSEATYESGFVIDKFPISRPNLTFSTLTVSNMSPEDSSIYLCSVADGSGANVLTFGAGSRLTVL.

The CDR3 bases are TGTGCCAGCAGTTCACCCATCTCAGGGCCCACTGAAGCTTTCTTT. It specifies CASSSPISGPTEAFF. The chain uses TRBV27 and TRBJ1-1; D possibly corresponds to TRBD1 (5 bases). Trimming pared 4 bases from V and 4 bases from J, leaving 16 bases between. The CDR3 spans 15 residues. CDR1 is MNHEY and CDR2 is SMNVEV in the germline V gene (reference sequence).

J is TRBJ1-2 and V is TRBV29-1; D perhaps matches TRBD1 (5 bases). CDR1 is SQVTM, CDR2 ANQGSEA, per germline. This CDR3 is built from 12 residues. Trimming pared 5 bases from V and 2 bases from J, leaving 9 bases between. The CDR3 sequence is CSVWGRNYGYTF. The CDR3 DNA sequence: TGCAGCGTTTGGGGGAGGAACTATGGCTACACCTTC.

The chain has TRBV10-1 and TRBJ1-1; the match to TRBD1 covers 8 bases. CDR3 length: 15 amino acids. Germline V gene sequence: CDR1 WNHNN, CDR2 SYGVQD (reference sequence). V shed 3 bases, J shed 3 bases, and the junction held 6 bases outside the gene matches. The DNA of the CDR3 is TGCGCCAGCAGTGAATCAGGGGGCGGTCACACTGAAGCTTTCTTT. Amino acids: CASSESGGGHTEAFF.